Each of the 8 T cell receptor beta chains below was sequenced from the same sample in a study of CD8+ T cells in alopecia areata (dated by TCRdb to 2016 to 2019). In the paper's terms, the time point label means: baseline before oral tofacitinib. Libraries were built with the immunoSEQ multiplex PCR assay. For TCR sequencing, RNA was extracted from every sample and reverse transcribed into cDNA to serve as template. The immuneACCESS repertoire file appears here via TCRdb, limited to in-frame rearrangements. These files lack a portion of the clones; in checked studies, under half of the deficit traces to unresolved V genes, and the cause of the others is not known. The sample table contains 110,000 to 150,000 clones; only one count was recorded for roughly 53% of them. The biggest ten clones account for about 6% of the sample. Sequencing was performed on CD4+ T cells sorted from blood, taken at week 0. The receptors come from a human donor with alopecia areata.

Concerning this clone: The identical CDR3 is also encoded by other nucleotide sequences in the sample. The chain is built from TRBV30 and TRBJ1-5; tentatively, D is TRBD1 (6 bases). CDR1 and CDR2 from the germline V gene are GTSNPN and SVGIG (reference sequence). V was clipped by 0 bases and J by 4 bases, with 7 bases between them. CDR3 length equals 13 residues. CDR3 bases: TGTGCCTGGAGTGTTAGGGGGAATCAGCCCCAGCATTTT. This sequence encodes CAWSVRGNQPQHF. Drawing the rest from reference TRBV30 and TRBJ1-5, the complete variable domain is SQTIHQWPATLVQPVGSPLSLECTVEGTSNPNLYWYRQAAGRGLQLLFYSVGIGQISSEVPQNLSASRPQDRQFILSSKKLLLSDSGFYLCAWSVRGNQPQHFGDGTRLSIL.

This chain connects TRBV10-3 to TRBJ1-1; 8 bases map to TRBD1. CDR1 is ENHRY and CDR2 is SYGVKD in the germline V gene. Trimming at V came to 11 bases and at J to 3 bases, leaving 8 bases not matched to a gene. The CDR3 is 13 amino acids. The CDR3 protein is CAVQGAGDTEAFF. DNA of the CDR3: TGTGCCGTCCAGGGGGCAGGGGACACTGAAGCTTTCTTT.

The rearrangement joins TRBV7-9 to TRBJ1-6; 9 bases are a match to TRBD1. Germline lookup yields CDR1 SEHNR and CDR2 FQNEAQ (reference sequence). The V and J ends lost 1 base and 2 bases, in that order; junction bases with no gene match: 0. The CDR3 loop spans 16 amino acids. The CDR3 nucleotides read TGTGCCAGCAGCTTAGGACAGGGGGCCTATAATTCACCCCTCCACTTT. This gives the protein CASSLGQGAYNSPLHF. The entire variable domain, with the rest obtained from reference TRBV7-9 and TRBJ1-6, is as follows: DTGVSQNPRHKITKRGQNVTFRCDPISEHNRLYWYRQTLGQGPEFLTYFQNEAQLEKSRLLSDRFSAERPKGSFSTLEIQRTEQGDSAMYLCASSLGQGAYNSPLHFGNGTRLTVT.

The chain is built from TRBV23-1 and TRBJ1-5; D remains ambiguous. TRBV23-1 is placed among ORFs of uncertain function. Trimming removed 4 bases from V and 5 bases from J, with 12 bases in between. CDR3 length: 14 residues. CDR3 nucleotide sequence: TGCGCCAGCAGTCCCGGGGTCCGAGATCAGCCCCAGCATTTT. Translation: CASSPGVRDQPQHF.

This chain links TRBV5-1 with TRBJ1-5; D uncertain. Germline V gene lookup returns CDR1 SGHRS and CDR2 YFSETQ. The germline V and J ends were trimmed by 3 bases and 0 bases, with 7 bases remaining between them. This CDR3 has 14 residues. The CDR3 reads CASSSGISNQPQHF. CDR3 sequence (DNA): TGCGCCAGCAGCTCGGGCATTAGCAATCAGCCCCAGCATTTT.

This chain connects TRBV5-1 to TRBJ1-2; 7 bases map to TRBD1. The CDR3 is made up of 13 amino acids. V shed 4 bases and J 8 bases; nucleotides not matched to a gene: 8. Germline V CDR1 and CDR2: SGHRS, YFSETQ. CDR3 DNA: TGCGCCAGCAGCCCCGGACAGGCGGTGGGCTACACCTTC. Protein: CASSPGQAVGYTF. The whole variable domain, filled in from reference TRBV5-1 and TRBJ1-2, reads KAGVTQTPRYLIKTRGQQVTLSCSPISGHRSVSWYQQTPGQGLQFLFEYFSETQRNKGNFPGRFSGRQFSNSRSEMNVSTLELGDSALYLCASSPGQAVGYTFGSGTRLTVV.

This chain uses TRBV10-3 with TRBJ2-5, with 9 bases aligning to TRBD1. This CDR3 has 15 amino acids. Germline loops: CDR1 ENHRY, CDR2 SYGVKD. Germline trimming cut 7 bases from V and 2 bases from J; bases unmatched to any gene: 8. Written as DNA, the CDR3 is TGTGCCATCACTCCAGGACAGGGGTCACAAGAGACCCAGTACTTC. Amino acids: CAITPGQGSQETQYF.

This clone occurred a few times. This chain connects TRBV29-1 to TRBJ1-6, with D possibly matching TRBD1 (5 bases). Germline lookup yields CDR1 SQVTM and CDR2 ANQGSEA. With 7 bases removed from V and 6 bases from J, the gap between germline ends came to 13 bases. The CDR3 runs 13 residues. DNA for the CDR3: TGCAGCGCCGGGGGGGGAGGTAATTCACCCCTCCACTTT. As protein: CSAGGGGNSPLHF.